These 16 T cell receptor beta chains were all obtained from the same sample, sequenced in a study of OX40 agonist ivuxolimab in advanced cancers. Measured with immunoSEQ multiplex PCR; TCRdb has only the in-frame clones, and not every one. The table has tens of thousands of clones, about 93% seen once. The material sequenced was CD4+ or CD8+ T cells sorted from blood, taken in a trial of the OX40 agonist ivuxolimab. Source of these receptors: an adult with an advanced solid tumor such as melanoma, head and neck, liver or kidney cancer.

The sample holds one count of this clone. This chain joins TRBV4-3 and TRBJ2-7; 11 positions agree with TRBD1. Germline V gives CDR1 LGHNA, CDR2 YSLEER. Germline trimming cut 0 bases from V and 3 bases from J; bases unmatched to any gene: 7. The CDR3 has 17 residues. The CDR3 spells CASSQDSGGTGGYEQYF. The CDR3 DNA reads TGCGCCAGCAGCCAAGATAGTGGAGGGACAGGGGGCTACGAGCAGTACTTC.

The chain recombines TRBV5-1 with TRBJ2-5; TRBD1 agrees at 7 bases. The CDR3 contains 14 residues. Per the germline V gene, CDR1 is SGHRS and CDR2 is YFSETQ. Losses at the gene ends were 2 bases for V and 5 bases for J; bases not matched to a gene: 6. CDR3 coding DNA: TGCGCCAGCAGCTTAGTTGACAGGGCGGAGACCCAGTACTTC. This gives the protein CASSLVDRAETQYF. Filled out from reference TRBV5-1 and TRBJ2-5, the complete variable domain reads KAGVTQTPRYLIKTRGQQVTLSCSPISGHRSVSWYQQTPGQGLQFLFEYFSETQRNKGNFPGRFSGRQFSNSRSEMNVSTLELGDSALYLCASSLVDRAETQYFGPGTRLLVL.

This clone has a handful of counts. J is TRBJ1-1 and V is TRBV28; TRBD1 matches 9 bases. The germline V gene has CDR1 MDHEN and CDR2 SYDVKM. The CDR3 covers 15 residues. V trimming: 4 bases; J trimming: 5 bases; junction bases outside the gene matches: 8. The DNA of the CDR3 is TGTGCCAGCAGTTCGACAGGGGGGCCTTCGACTGAAGCTTTCTTT. Protein product: CASSSTGGPSTEAFF.

V usage is TRBV7-2 and J usage is TRBJ2-7; the match to TRBD2 covers 9 bases. Germline loops: CDR1 SGHTA, CDR2 FQGNSA. V gave up 6 bases and J gave up 2 bases; unmatched junction bases: 2. The CDR3 loop spans 13 amino acids. As DNA, the CDR3 is TGTGCCAGCAGTAGCGGGAGTGCCTACGAGCAGTACTTC. Protein: CASSSGSAYEQYF.

The chain couples TRBV29-1 to TRBJ2-2; D is tentatively TRBD1 or TRBD2 (7 bases each). CDR1 is SQVTM, CDR2 ANQGSEA, per germline. This CDR3 region has 14 residues. Trimming took 1 base from V and 4 from J, leaving 10 bases between them. The CDR3 protein is CSVEGEGATGELFF. The CDR3 bases are TGCAGCGTTGAAGGGGAGGGGGCCACCGGGGAGCTGTTTTTT.

The chain combines TRBV5-1 with TRBJ2-7, with 8 bases matching TRBD2. Trimming took 3 bases from V and 3 from J; bases not matched to a gene: 5. Per the germline V gene, CDR1 is SGHRS and CDR2 is YFSETQ. The CDR3 covers 14 residues. CDR3 sequence reads: CASSWGTRGYEQYF. The CDR3 coding sequence is TGCGCCAGCAGCTGGGGGACTAGGGGCTACGAGCAGTACTTC.

The chain links TRBV9 to TRBJ2-1; 9 bases align to TRBD1. The CDR3 has 15 residues. The germline V gene encodes CDR1 SGDLS and CDR2 YYNGEE. The V segment lost 0 bases and the J segment 7 bases; nucleotides outside the gene matches: 5. CDR3 amino acids: CASSVGQGVGNEQFF. The CDR3 nucleotides read TGTGCCAGCAGCGTAGGACAGGGGGTGGGAAATGAGCAGTTCTTC.

The J gene is TRBJ2-7, the V gene TRBV18; 12 nucleotides match TRBD2. The length of the CDR3 is 18 residues. V lost 4 bases to trimming and J lost 7 bases; unmatched junction nucleotides: 17. Germline CDR1 and CDR2: KGHSH and LQKENI. The CDR3 sequence: CASSLTGTSGPKSGEQYF. The CDR3 DNA reads TGTGCCAGCTCACTCACTGGGACTAGCGGGCCTAAGTCGGGGGAGCAGTACTTC.

The V call is TRBV11-2, the J call TRBJ2-4, with 9 bases aligning to TRBD2. Germline loops: CDR1 SGHAT, CDR2 FQNNGV. CDR3 length equals 17 residues. The junction had 5 bases not matched to a gene; V was cut back by 1 base and J by 1 base. The CDR3 spells CASSLGGSGRAKNIQYF. CDR3 bases: TGTGCCAGCAGCTTAGGGGGCAGCGGGAGGGCCAAAAACATTCAGTACTTC.

This chain connects TRBV7-8 to TRBJ2-7, with 7 nucleotides matching TRBD1. The CDR3 is made up of 14 amino acids. V was clipped by 4 bases and J by 2 bases; unmatched bases: 5. Germline CDR1 SGHVS, CDR2 FQNEAQ. CDR3 region: CASSSGQVTYEQYF. CDR3 sequence (DNA): TGTGCCAGCAGCTCAGGACAGGTCACCTACGAGCAGTACTTC.

The chain recombines TRBV19 with TRBJ2-3, with 14 bases matching TRBD2. Germline V gene data show CDR1 as LNHDA and CDR2 as SQIVND (reference sequence). V was pared by 5 bases and J by 4 bases, with 5 bases of the junction left unmatched. This CDR3 spans 16 amino acids. CDR3 DNA: TGTGCCAGTAGTCATCGACTAGCGGGAGGGTCAGATACGCAGTATTTT. Translation: CASSHRLAGGSDTQYF.

The rearrangement joins TRBV28 to TRBJ2-1; TRBD2 might be the D (5 bases). Germline loops: CDR1 MDHEN, CDR2 SYDVKM. This CDR3 has 13 amino acids. V was shortened by 8 bases and J by 4 bases, with 12 bases between the two germline ends. The CDR3 spells CASEGVNYNEQFF. The CDR3 DNA sequence: TGTGCCAGCGAGGGAGTTAATTACAATGAGCAGTTCTTC.

CDR3 protein: CASSQDESYEQYF. DNA of the CDR3: TGCGCCAGCAGCCAAGACGAGTCTTACGAGCAGTACTTC. The V gene is TRBV4-3, the J gene TRBJ2-7; D remains ambiguous. CDR1 is LGHNA, CDR2 YSLEER, per germline. CDR3 length: 13 amino acids. V shed 0 bases and J shed 4 bases, with 7 bases lying between them.

V usage is TRBV19 and J usage is TRBJ2-3; D tentatively fits TRBD1 or TRBD2 (5 bases each). The germline CDR1 and CDR2 sequences are LNHDA and SQIVND (reference sequence). CDR3 size: 14 residues. V was shortened by 8 bases and J by 4 bases, with 16 bases between the two germline ends. This chain's CDR3 is CASEGIESADTQYF. As DNA, the CDR3 is TGTGCCAGTGAGGGGATTGAGTCGGCAGATACGCAGTATTTT.

The chain links TRBV21-1 to TRBJ1-1; the table names TRBD1, a call not compared with the DNA. TRBV21-1 is assigned pseudogene status. There are 14 residues in the CDR3. The CDR3, as DNA: TGTGCCAGCAGCACCCGGACAGAGAACACTGAAGCTTTCTTT. Translated, it gives CASSTRTENTEAFF.

The chain couples TRBV10-1 to TRBJ2-1; the match to TRBD2 covers 9 bases. Germline CDR1 reads WNHNN; CDR2 reads SYGVQD (reference sequence). After removal of 3 bases from V and 4 bases from J, the junction contained 7 bases not matched to a gene. The CDR3 runs 16 residues. The CDR3 is CASSEERSGGYNEQFF. The CDR3 nucleotides are TGCGCCAGCAGTGAAGAGCGTAGCGGGGGTTACAATGAGCAGTTCTTC.